This T cell receptor beta chain emerged from a study of blood T cells in healthy people across ages. Between the trimmed V and J ends, which lost 7 bases and 13 bases, there was a span of 17 bases. Germline V CDR1 and CDR2: DFQATT, SNEGSKA (reference sequence). The CDR3 is 11 amino acids. This clonotype was observed a handful of times. Then a second PCR, running roughly 7 to 11 cycles, was carried out with a sample-barcoded 5' primer and a J-beta primer mix. TCRdb processed the 5' RACE reads anew with MiXCR; each CDR3 protein has one entry. The repertoire consists of around 800,000 distinct CDR3 sequences, with 53% occurring once and the leading ten covering approximately 40%.

Sequenced input: blood. The origin of this receptor is a man older than 75 in good health. The chain combines TRBV20-1 with TRBJ2-4, with D perhaps matching TRBD2 (5 bases). CDR3 sequence: CSVLRVIQQYF. In DNA, the CDR3 is TGCAGTGTCCTGAGGGTAATCCAGCAGTACTTC.